One sample yielded the 32 T cell receptor beta chains listed below, sequenced in a study of blood T cell repertoires in COVID-19. Method: immunoSEQ multiplex PCR; TCRdb's copy keeps in-frame clones and lacks some. The sample contains 150,000 to 200,000 clones, 80% to 95% of which appear only once. Source material: peripheral blood. All receptors derive from a man in his thirties or forties with COVID-19, enrolled during active disease.

In DNA, the CDR3 is TGTGCCAGCAGCTTCGTTACGGGACAGGGGTATCAGCCCCAGCATTTT. Translation gives CASSFVTGQGYQPQHF. V usage is TRBV5-5 and J usage is TRBJ1-5; TRBD1 matches at 10 bases. The CDR3 is 16 amino acids. V dropped 2 bases and J dropped 5; count of bases not matched to a gene: 7. The germline gives CDR1 SGHKS, CDR2 YYEKEE (reference sequence).

This clone appeared once. The chain uses TRBV5-5 and TRBJ1-2; D is ambiguous. CDR1 and CDR2 (germline): SGHKS, YYEKEE (reference sequence). Trimming removed 1 base at V and 3 bases at J, with 7 bases between. CDR3 length: 13 residues. CDR3 DNA sequence: TGTGCCAGCAGCTTGAGACGGGACTATGGCTACACCTTC. It translates to CASSLRRDYGYTF.

This clone appeared a single time. V and J are TRBV6-1 and TRBJ1-1, with TRBD1 identical over 7 bases. CDR1 and CDR2 from the germline V gene are MNHNS and SASEGT. The CDR3 has 15 amino acids. Trimming cost V 0 bases and J 4 bases; bases outside gene matches: 5. In nucleotides, the CDR3 is TGTGCCAGCAGTGAAGCGCTCGGGACAGCCACTGAAGCTTTCTTT. Amino acids: CASSEALGTATEAFF.

The rearrangement links TRBV7-9 to TRBJ2-3; tentative D call: TRBD1 (5 bases). Germline CDR1 is SEHNR and CDR2 is FQNEAQ (reference sequence). Deletions cut 5 bases from V and 4 bases from J, with 7 bases between. The CDR3 has 12 residues. CDR3 in amino acids: CASSTRADTQYF. The CDR3 DNA follows: TGTGCCAGCAGCACCAGGGCAGATACGCAGTATTTT.

The V call is TRBV6-1, the J call TRBJ1-2, with 9 nucleotides matching TRBD1. V trimming: 3 bases; J trimming: 4 bases; junction bases outside the gene matches: 6. CDR1 is MNHNS and CDR2 is SASEGT in the germline V gene. This CDR3 spans 15 amino acids. CDR3 DNA sequence: TGTGCCAGCAGTGATCCGGGACAGGGCGGCTATGGCTACACCTTC. This codes for CASSDPGQGGYGYTF.

The rearrangement joins TRBV28 to TRBJ1-5, with TRBD1 as a possible D gene (5 bases). The V end lost 4 bases, the J end lost 3 bases, and 16 bases lay between the germline ends. The CDR3 sequence is 16 residues long. The germline V gene encodes CDR1 MDHEN and CDR2 SYDVKM. CDR3 region: CASSSPRGGNNQPQHF. The CDR3 DNA reads as TGTGCCAGCAGTTCGCCTCGGGGCGGGAACAATCAGCCCCAGCATTTT.

This sequence joins TRBV6-5 and TRBJ2-7; TRBD1 aligns across 7 bases. The CDR3 extends over 13 amino acids. The junction had 5 bases not matched to a gene; V was cut back by 6 bases and J by 3 bases. CDR1 is MNHEY and CDR2 is SVGAGI in the germline V gene. For the CDR3, the DNA is TGTGCCAGCAGGCGAAGACAGGGCTACGAGCAGTACTTC. Translating it yields CASRRRQGYEQYF.

This clone appeared once. The V call is TRBV27, the J call TRBJ2-7, with 9 bases lining up with TRBD1. This CDR3 spans 15 amino acids. Germline V CDR1 and CDR2: MNHEY, SMNVEV (reference sequence). With 5 bases clipped from V and 5 bases from J, the junction kept 10 bases outside the gene matches. The CDR3 DNA is TGTGCCAGCAGTCCGCGGACAGGGGTTGAGGACGAGCAGTACTTC. Protein: CASSPRTGVEDEQYF.

This CDR3 is CASSLIRVDEKLFF. As DNA, the CDR3 is TGTGCCAGCAGTTTAATCAGGGTGGACGAAAAACTGTTTTTT. The chain uses TRBV28 and TRBJ1-4, with a weak D call TRBD1 (5 bases). The V and J ends lost 2 bases and 8 bases respectively, with 12 bases between them. Germline CDR1 reads MDHEN; CDR2 reads SYDVKM. This CDR3 contains 14 residues. Based on the CDR3 plus reference TRBV28 and TRBJ1-4, the full variable domain is DVKVTQSSRYLVKRTGEKVFLECVQDMDHENMFWYRQDPGLGLRLIYFSYDVKMKEKGDIPEGYSVSREKKERFSLILESASTNQTSMYLCASSLIRVDEKLFFGSGTQLSVL.

The chain combines TRBV20-1 with TRBJ2-7, with a weak D call TRBD2 (6 bases). The CDR3 spans 11 residues. Germline V gene lookup returns CDR1 DFQATT and CDR2 SNEGSKA (reference sequence). Trimming shortened V by 1 base and J by 9 bases, and 10 bases separated the two germline ends. The CDR3, as DNA: TGCAGTGCTAGAGTCGGGAGCTGGCAGTACTTC. This codes for CSARVGSWQYF.

The chain carries TRBV6-5 and TRBJ1-1; D unclear. The CDR3 is made up of 12 amino acids. Per germline, CDR1 MNHEY and CDR2 SVGAGI. The germline V and J ends were trimmed by 6 bases and 10 bases, with 15 bases remaining between them. The CDR3 bases are TGTGCCAGCAGCTTTGGCTTCCCGGGAGCTTTCTTT. It is translated as CASSFGFPGAFF.

The CDR3 bases are TGTGCCAGCAGCCAGCAGAGGGGGCAAGGCTACACCTTC. Protein: CASSQQRGQGYTF. The J gene is TRBJ1-2, the V gene TRBV14; the match to TRBD1 covers 7 bases. The V gene end was trimmed by 3 bases and the J gene end by 8 bases; junction bases not matched to a gene: 6. The length of the CDR3 is 13 residues. Germline V gene lookup returns CDR1 SGHDN and CDR2 FVKESK.

V and J are TRBV6-5 and TRBJ2-3; 8 positions agree with TRBD1. This CDR3 is 13 amino acids long. Germline V CDR1 and CDR2: MNHEY, SVGAGI. V lost 5 bases, J lost 3 bases, and 1 base stayed unmatched. CDR3 sequence reads: CASSRTGTDTQYF. DNA of the CDR3: TGTGCCAGCAGTCGGACAGGGACAGATACGCAGTATTTT.

The rearrangement joins TRBV28 to TRBJ2-6, with D perhaps matching TRBD1 (5 bases). V was trimmed by 2 bases and J by 1 base, leaving 15 bases between them. Germline CDR1 and CDR2: MDHEN and SYDVKM. The CDR3 sequence is 18 residues long. The DNA for the CDR3 is TGTGCCAGCAGTTTAGGGCAGGGCCCCTCATCTGGGGCCAACGTCCTGACTTTC. The encoded protein is CASSLGQGPSSGANVLTF.

This clone was detected only once. The chain is built from TRBV6-5 and TRBJ2-7; 7 nucleotides match TRBD1. Germline V gives CDR1 MNHEY, CDR2 SVGAGI. V shed 1 base, J shed 2 bases, and the junction held 5 bases outside the gene matches. The CDR3 covers 15 residues. The CDR3 DNA is TGTGCCAGCAGTTACTTTAAGACAGGGACCTACGAGCAGTACTTC. Its protein product is CASSYFKTGTYEQYF.

This clone was seen just once. The rearrangement joins TRBV5-4 to TRBJ1-2, with D possibly TRBD1 on 5 matching bases. CDR1 is SGHNT and CDR2 is YYREEE in the germline V gene (reference sequence). There are 13 residues in the CDR3. V lost 2 bases and J 4 bases, leaving 9 bases between the germline ends. CDR3 in DNA: TGTGCCAGCAGCTTCGGCCAGGGCTATGGCTACACCTTC. Residues: CASSFGQGYGYTF.

This chain joins TRBV3-1 (or the pseudogene TRBV3-2) and TRBJ2-7, with D perhaps matching TRBD1 (5 bases). Trimming left V 8 bases short and J 6 bases short, with 20 bases between. Germline V gene sequence: CDR1 LGHDT, CDR2 YNNKEL (reference sequence). The CDR3 is made up of 14 amino acids. CDR3 bases: TGTGCCAGCCGCGGTACGGGCAGGGTCGGCGAGCAGTACTTC. Translating it yields CASRGTGRVGEQYF.

The chain recombines TRBV5-1 with TRBJ2-2; D not resolved. Trimming shortened V by 0 bases and J by 3 bases, and 6 bases separated the two germline ends. This CDR3 has 14 amino acids. Germline CDR1 SGHRS, CDR2 YFSETQ. This CDR3 reads CASSLVQYTGELFF. CDR3 sequence (DNA): TGCGCCAGCAGCTTGGTACAGTACACCGGGGAGCTGTTTTTT.

This clone was seen just once. The genes are TRBV23-1 and TRBJ2-7, with unresolved D. TRBV23-1 is designated an ORF whose function remains uncertain. V was cut by 0 bases and J by 1 base, with 4 bases left in between. CDR3 size: 13 residues. The CDR3 nucleotides are TGCGCCAGCAGTCAATCGAGATCCTACGAGCAGTACTTC. It specifies CASSQSRSYEQYF.

This rearrangement joins TRBV12-3 or TRBV12-4 to TRBJ1-1, with a weak D call TRBD1 (5 bases). The CDR3 is made up of 13 amino acids. V was clipped by 6 bases and J by 1 base, with 9 bases between them. The CDR3 nucleotides are TGTGCCAGCAGCCGCAGGGAGAACACTGAAGCTTTCTTT. Translating it yields CASSRRENTEAFF.

This chain uses TRBV28 with TRBJ2-7, with 11 bases aligning to TRBD1. The V gene's germline CDR1 is MDHEN and CDR2 SYDVKM. V lost 7 bases to trimming and J lost 1 base; unmatched junction nucleotides: 15. The CDR3 length is 18 residues. The CDR3 loop is CASTSPAGDRGMSYEQYF. Here the CDR3 DNA reads TGTGCCAGCACCTCCCCGGCCGGGGACAGGGGGATGTCCTACGAGCAGTACTTC.

The CDR3 loop is CASSRGRTSGTDYEQYF. Written as DNA, the CDR3 is TGTGCCAGCTCACGCGGCCGAACTTCCGGGACAGACTACGAGCAGTACTTC. The genes are TRBV18 and TRBJ2-7; 7 nucleotides align to TRBD1. Germline V gene data show CDR1 as KGHSH and CDR2 as LQKENI. The junction had 15 bases not matched to a gene; V was cut back by 4 bases and J by 3 bases. The CDR3 covers 17 residues. Supplemented by reference TRBV18 and TRBJ2-7, the full variable domain reads NAGVMQNPRHLVRRRGQEARLRCSPMKGHSHVYWYRQLPEEGLKFMVYLQKENIIDESGMPKERFSAEFPKEGPSILRIQQVVRGDSAAYFCASSRGRTSGTDYEQYFGPGTRLTVT.

V gene TRBV28 combines with J gene TRBJ1-3, with 9 bases matching TRBD1. This CDR3 comprises 15 residues. J gave up 4 bases and V 5 bases, and 6 bases lay outside the gene matches. Per germline, CDR1 MDHEN and CDR2 SYDVKM. This CDR3 reads CASSLQGASGNTIYF. CDR3 nucleotides: TGTGCCAGCAGTCTACAGGGGGCGTCGGGAAACACCATATATTTT.

As regards this clone: Different DNA sequences within this sample yield the same CDR3. The rearrangement links TRBV18 to TRBJ2-7; 10 bases map to TRBD1. Germline-derived CDR1 and CDR2 are KGHSH and LQKENI. The CDR3 loop spans 16 amino acids. V was pared by 3 bases and J by 5 bases, with 10 bases of the junction left unmatched. CDR3 in DNA: TGTGCCAGCTCACCTTCCGGGACAGGGGAATTCAACGAGCAGTACTTC. Protein product: CASSPSGTGEFNEQYF.

V usage is TRBV4-1 and J usage is TRBJ1-2; no firm D call. Deletions cut 1 base from V and 8 bases from J, with 8 bases between. Germline CDR1 MGHRA, CDR2 YSYEKL. This CDR3 has 12 amino acids. The DNA of the CDR3 is TGCGCCAGCAGCCAAGCGGGGAACGGCTACACCTTC. This translates into CASSQAGNGYTF.

The rearrangement joins TRBV5-6 to TRBJ1-4; 9 nucleotides align to TRBD1. CDR3 length equals 14 residues. Germline assignment: CDR1 SGHDT and CDR2 YYEEEE. The junction had 3 bases not matched to a gene; V was cut back by 2 bases and J by 7 bases. This chain's CDR3 is CASSFRDRVEKLFF. CDR3 bases: TGTGCCAGCAGCTTTCGGGACAGGGTTGAAAAACTGTTTTTT.

This chain links TRBV4-1 with TRBJ1-1; D not resolved. V was shortened by 1 base and J by 1 base, with 10 bases between the two germline ends. The CDR3 contains 15 residues. Germline-derived CDR1 and CDR2 are MGHRA and YSYEKL. In nucleotides, the CDR3 is TGCGCCAGCAGCCAAGGAGTAGCTAAGAACACTGAAGCTTTCTTT. Amino acids: CASSQGVAKNTEAFF.

This rearrangement joins TRBV6-6 to TRBJ1-2, with D tentatively TRBD1 (6 bases). CDR3 length equals 14 residues. Trimming left V 6 bases short and J 4 bases short, with 15 bases between. Germline V gives CDR1 MNHNY, CDR2 SVGAGI (reference sequence). CDR3 bases: TGTGCCAGCAGACAGTTTACAGGGCCCTATGGCTACACCTTC. The encoded protein is CASRQFTGPYGYTF.

The V call is TRBV19, the J call TRBJ1-3, with unresolved D. This CDR3 spans 15 amino acids. Trimming removed 3 bases from V and 3 bases from J, with 12 bases in between. Germline V gene data show CDR1 as LNHDA and CDR2 as SQIVND (reference sequence). The CDR3 bases are TGTGCCAGTAGTATGCAACAGTTGGGTGGAAACACCATATATTTT. This translates into CASSMQQLGGNTIYF. Variable domain in full (rest from reference TRBV19 and TRBJ1-3): DGGITQSPKYLFRKEGQNVTLSCEQNLNHDAMYWYRQDPGQGLRLIYYSQIVNDFQKGDIAEGYSVSREKKESFPLTVTSAQKNPTAFYLCASSMQQLGGNTIYFGEGSWLTVV.

The chain recombines TRBV5-1 with TRBJ1-1, with D tentatively TRBD1 (6 bases). Per germline, CDR1 SGHRS and CDR2 YFSETQ. The CDR3 contains 13 residues. Trimming took 4 bases from V and 7 from J, leaving 14 bases between them. In DNA, the CDR3 is TGCGCCAGCAGCGCGACAGGTGAGGTTGAAGCTTTCTTT. As protein: CASSATGEVEAFF.

In its sample, this clone was seen once. The CDR3 DNA follows: TGCGCCAGCAGCCCAAGCGACCTAAGGGCGGGAGCCTACGAGCAGTACTTC. Its translation: CASSPSDLRAGAYEQYF. The V call is TRBV4-1, the J call TRBJ2-7, with 7 bases aligning to TRBD2. Germline assignment: CDR1 MGHRA and CDR2 YSYEKL. There are 17 residues in the CDR3. The junction had 14 bases not matched to a gene; V was cut back by 4 bases and J by 2 bases.

The J gene is TRBJ1-1, the V gene TRBV2; no definite D call. The V end lost 7 bases, the J end lost 7 bases, and 13 bases lay between the germline ends. The CDR3 is 12 amino acids. The germline gives CDR1 SNHLY, CDR2 FYNNEI. The CDR3 protein is CASKFEGFEAFF. As DNA, the CDR3 is TGTGCCAGCAAATTCGAGGGTTTTGAAGCTTTCTTT. The full variable domain, rest sourced from reference TRBV2 and TRBJ1-1, is EPEVTQTPSHQVTQMGQEVILRCVPISNHLYFYWYRQILGQKVEFLVSFYNNEISEKSEIFDDQFSVERPDGSNFTLKIRSTKLEDSAMYFCASKFEGFEAFFGQGTRLTVV.